The TCR beta chain under discussion was sequenced for a study of blood T cell repertoires in COVID-19. This CDR3 has 16 amino acids. Trimming cost V 3 bases and J 7 bases; bases outside gene matches: 8. Germline V CDR1 and CDR2: MNHEY, SMNVEV (reference sequence). Original processing methods: For nucleated cells, counts were estimated from reference gene primer amplification. The assay was immunoSEQ multiplex PCR, and TCRdb's table has in-frame clones only and misses some. V and J calls plus clone size are reproduced from that table; the DNA served to infer D and trimming. The sample includes roughly 100,000 clones, over 70% of them seen just once.

This receptor was obtained from a man older than 75 with active or convalescent COVID-19. Source material: peripheral blood. The chain uses TRBV27 and TRBJ2-1; 11 bases match TRBD2. CDR3 residues: CASSFYLAGGENEQFF. DNA of the CDR3: TGTGCCAGCAGTTTCTACCTAGCGGGGGGAGAAAATGAGCAGTTCTTC.